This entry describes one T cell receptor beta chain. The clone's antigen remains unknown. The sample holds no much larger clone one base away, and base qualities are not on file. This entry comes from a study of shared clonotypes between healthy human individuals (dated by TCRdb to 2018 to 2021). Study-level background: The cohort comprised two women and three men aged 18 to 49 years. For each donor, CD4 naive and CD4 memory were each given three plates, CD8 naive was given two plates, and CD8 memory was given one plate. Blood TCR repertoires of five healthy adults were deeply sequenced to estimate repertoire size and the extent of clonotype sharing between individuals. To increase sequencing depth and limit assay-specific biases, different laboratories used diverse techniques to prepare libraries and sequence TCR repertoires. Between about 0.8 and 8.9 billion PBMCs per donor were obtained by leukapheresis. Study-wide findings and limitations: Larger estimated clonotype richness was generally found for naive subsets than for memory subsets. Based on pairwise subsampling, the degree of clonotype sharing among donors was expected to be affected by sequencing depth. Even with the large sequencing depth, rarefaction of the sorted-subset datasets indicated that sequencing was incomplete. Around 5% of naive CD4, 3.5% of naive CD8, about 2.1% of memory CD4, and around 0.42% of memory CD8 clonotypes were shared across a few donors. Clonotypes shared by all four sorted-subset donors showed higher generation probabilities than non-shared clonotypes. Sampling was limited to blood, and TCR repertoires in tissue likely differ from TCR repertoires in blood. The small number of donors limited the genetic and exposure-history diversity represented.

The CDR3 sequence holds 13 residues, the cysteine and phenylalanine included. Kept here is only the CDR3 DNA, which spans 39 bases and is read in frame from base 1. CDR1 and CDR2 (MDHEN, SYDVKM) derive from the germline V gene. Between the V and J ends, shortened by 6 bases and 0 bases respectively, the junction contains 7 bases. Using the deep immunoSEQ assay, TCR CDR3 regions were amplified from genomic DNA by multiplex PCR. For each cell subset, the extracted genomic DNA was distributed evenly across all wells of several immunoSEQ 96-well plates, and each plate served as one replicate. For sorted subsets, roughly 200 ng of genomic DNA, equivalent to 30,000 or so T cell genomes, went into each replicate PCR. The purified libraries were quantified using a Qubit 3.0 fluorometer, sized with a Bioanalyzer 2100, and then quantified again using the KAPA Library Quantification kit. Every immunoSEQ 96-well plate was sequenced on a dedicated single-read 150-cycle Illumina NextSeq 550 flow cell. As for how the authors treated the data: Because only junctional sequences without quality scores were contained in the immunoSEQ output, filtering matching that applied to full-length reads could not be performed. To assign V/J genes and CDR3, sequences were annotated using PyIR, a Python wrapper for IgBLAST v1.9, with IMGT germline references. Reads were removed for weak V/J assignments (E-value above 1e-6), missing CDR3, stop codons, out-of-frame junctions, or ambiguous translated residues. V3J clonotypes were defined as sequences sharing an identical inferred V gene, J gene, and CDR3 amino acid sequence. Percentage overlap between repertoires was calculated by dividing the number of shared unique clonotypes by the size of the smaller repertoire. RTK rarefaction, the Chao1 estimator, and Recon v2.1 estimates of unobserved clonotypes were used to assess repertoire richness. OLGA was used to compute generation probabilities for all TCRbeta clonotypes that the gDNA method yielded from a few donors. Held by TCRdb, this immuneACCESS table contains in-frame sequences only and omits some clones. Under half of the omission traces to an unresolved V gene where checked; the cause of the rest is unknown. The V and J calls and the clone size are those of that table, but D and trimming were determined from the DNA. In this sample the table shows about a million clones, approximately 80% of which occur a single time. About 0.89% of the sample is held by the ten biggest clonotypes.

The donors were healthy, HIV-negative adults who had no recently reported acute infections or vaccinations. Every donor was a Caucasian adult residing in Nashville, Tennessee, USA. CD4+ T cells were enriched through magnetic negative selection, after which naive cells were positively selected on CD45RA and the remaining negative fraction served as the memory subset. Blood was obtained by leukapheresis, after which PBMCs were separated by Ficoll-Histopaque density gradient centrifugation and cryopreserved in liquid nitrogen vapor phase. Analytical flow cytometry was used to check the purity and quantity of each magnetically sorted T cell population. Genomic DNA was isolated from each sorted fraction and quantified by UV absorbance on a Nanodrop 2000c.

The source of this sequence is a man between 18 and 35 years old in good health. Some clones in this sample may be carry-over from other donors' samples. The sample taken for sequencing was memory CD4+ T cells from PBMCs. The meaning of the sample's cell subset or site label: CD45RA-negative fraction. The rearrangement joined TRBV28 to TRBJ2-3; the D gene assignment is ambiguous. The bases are TGTGCCAGCAGCCCTTGGAGCACAGATACGCAGTATTTT. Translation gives CASSPWSTDTQYF.